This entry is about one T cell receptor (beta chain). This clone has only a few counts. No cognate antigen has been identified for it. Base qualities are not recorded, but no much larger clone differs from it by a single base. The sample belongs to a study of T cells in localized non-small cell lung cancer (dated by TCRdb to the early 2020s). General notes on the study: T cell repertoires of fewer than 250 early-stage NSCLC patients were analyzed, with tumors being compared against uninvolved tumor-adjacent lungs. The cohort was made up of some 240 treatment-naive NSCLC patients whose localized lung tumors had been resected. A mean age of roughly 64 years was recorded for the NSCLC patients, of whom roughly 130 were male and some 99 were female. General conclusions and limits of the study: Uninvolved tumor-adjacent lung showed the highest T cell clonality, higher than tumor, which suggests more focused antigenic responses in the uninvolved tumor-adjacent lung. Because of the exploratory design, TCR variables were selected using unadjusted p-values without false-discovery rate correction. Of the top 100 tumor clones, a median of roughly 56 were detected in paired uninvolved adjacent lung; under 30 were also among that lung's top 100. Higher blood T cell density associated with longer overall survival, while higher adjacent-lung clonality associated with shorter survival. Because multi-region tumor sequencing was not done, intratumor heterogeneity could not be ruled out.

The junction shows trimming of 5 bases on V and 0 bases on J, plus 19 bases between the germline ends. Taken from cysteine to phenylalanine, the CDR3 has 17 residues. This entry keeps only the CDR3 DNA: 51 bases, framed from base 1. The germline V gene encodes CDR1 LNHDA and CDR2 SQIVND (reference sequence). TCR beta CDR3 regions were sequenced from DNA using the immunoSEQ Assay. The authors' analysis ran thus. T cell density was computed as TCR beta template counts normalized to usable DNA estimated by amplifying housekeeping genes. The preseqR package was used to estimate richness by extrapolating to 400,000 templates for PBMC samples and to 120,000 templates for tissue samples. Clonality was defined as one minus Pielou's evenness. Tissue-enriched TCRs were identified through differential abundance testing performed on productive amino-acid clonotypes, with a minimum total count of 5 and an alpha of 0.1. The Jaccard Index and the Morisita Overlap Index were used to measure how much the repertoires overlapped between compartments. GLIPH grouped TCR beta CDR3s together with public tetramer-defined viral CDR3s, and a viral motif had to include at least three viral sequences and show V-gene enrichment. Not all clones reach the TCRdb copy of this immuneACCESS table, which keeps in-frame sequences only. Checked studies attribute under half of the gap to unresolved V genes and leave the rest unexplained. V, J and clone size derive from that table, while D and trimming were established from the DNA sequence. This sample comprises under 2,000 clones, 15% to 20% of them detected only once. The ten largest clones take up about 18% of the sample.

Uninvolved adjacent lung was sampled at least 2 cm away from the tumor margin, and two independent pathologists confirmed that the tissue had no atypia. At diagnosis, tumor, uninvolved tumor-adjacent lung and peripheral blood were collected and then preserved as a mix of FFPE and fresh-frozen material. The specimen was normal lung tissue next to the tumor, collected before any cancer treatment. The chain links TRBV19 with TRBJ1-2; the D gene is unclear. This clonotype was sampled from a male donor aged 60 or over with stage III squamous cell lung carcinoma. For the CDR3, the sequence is CASSPQALIYANYGYTF. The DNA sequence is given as TGTGCCAGTAGTCCCCAGGCCCTCATCTACGCTAACTATGGCTACACCTTC.